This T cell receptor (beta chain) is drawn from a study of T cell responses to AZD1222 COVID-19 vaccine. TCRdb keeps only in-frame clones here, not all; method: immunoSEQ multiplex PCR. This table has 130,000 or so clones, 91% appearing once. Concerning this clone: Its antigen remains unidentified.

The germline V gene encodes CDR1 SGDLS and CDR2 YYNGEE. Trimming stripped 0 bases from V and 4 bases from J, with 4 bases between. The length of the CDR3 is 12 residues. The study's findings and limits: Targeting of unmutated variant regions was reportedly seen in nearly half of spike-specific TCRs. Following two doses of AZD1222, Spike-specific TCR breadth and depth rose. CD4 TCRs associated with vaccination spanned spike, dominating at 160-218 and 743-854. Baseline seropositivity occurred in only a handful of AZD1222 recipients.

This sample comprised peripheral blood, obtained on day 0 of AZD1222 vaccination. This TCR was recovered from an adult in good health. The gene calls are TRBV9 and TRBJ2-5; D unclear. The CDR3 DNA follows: TGTGCCAGCAGCGTAGCTGGAGAGACCCAGTACTTC. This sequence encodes CASSVAGETQYF.